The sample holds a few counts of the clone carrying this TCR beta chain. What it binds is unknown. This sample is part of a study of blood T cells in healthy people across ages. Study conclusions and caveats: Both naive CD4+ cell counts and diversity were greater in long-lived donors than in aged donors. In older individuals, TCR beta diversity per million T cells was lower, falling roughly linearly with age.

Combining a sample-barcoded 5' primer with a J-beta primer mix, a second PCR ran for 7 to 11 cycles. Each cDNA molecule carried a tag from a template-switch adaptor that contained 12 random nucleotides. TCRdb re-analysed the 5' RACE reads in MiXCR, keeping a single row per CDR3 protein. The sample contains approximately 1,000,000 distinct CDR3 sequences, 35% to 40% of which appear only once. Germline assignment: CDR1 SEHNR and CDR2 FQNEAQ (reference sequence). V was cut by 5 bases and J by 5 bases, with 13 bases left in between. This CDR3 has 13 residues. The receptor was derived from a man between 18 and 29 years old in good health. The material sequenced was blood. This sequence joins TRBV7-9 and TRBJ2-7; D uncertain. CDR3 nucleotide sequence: TGTGCCAGCAGCCTTTTGGGAATGAACGAGCAGTACTTC. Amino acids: CASSLLGMNEQYF.